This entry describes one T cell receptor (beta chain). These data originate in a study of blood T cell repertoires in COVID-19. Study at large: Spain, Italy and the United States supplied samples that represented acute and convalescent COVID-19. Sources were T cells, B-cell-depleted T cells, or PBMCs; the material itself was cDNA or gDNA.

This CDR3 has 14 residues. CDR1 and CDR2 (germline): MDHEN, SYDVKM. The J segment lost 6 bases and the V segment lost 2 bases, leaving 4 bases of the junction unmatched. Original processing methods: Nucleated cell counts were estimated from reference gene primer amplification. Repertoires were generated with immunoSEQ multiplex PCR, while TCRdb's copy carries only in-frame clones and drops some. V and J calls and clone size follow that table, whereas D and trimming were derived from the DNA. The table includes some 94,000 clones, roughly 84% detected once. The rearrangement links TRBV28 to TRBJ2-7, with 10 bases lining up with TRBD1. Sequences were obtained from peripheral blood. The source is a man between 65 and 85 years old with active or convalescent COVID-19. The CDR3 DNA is TGTGCCAGCAGTTTAGGGACAGGGGAAGGCGAGCAGTACTTC. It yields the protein CASSLGTGEGEQYF. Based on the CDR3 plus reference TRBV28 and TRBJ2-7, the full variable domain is DVKVTQSSRYLVKRTGEKVFLECVQDMDHENMFWYRQDPGLGLRLIYFSYDVKMKEKGDIPEGYSVSREKKERFSLILESASTNQTSMYLCASSLGTGEGEQYFGPGTRLTVT.